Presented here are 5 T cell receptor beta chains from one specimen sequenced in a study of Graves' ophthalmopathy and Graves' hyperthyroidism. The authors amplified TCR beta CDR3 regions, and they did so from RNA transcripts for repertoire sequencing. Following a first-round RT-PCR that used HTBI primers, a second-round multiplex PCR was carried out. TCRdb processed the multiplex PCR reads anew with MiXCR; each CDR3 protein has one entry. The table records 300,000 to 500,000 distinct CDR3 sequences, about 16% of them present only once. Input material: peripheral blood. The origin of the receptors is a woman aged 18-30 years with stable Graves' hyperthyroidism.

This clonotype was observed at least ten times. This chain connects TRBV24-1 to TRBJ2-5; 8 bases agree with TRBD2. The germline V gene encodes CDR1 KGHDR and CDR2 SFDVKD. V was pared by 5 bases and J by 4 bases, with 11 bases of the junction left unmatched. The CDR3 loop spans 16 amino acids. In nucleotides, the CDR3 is TGTGCCACCAGTGGGTGGGACGGGGGGGCCGGAGAGACCCAGTACTTC. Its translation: CATSGWDGGAGETQYF.

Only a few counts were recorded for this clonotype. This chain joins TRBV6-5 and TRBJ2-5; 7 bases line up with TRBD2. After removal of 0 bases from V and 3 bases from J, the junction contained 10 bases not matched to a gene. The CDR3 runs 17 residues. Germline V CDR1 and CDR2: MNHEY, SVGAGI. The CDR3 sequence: CASSYSIRAGPKETQYF. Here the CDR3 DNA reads TGTGCCAGCAGTTACTCGATCCGAGCGGGGCCTAAAGAGACCCAGTACTTC.

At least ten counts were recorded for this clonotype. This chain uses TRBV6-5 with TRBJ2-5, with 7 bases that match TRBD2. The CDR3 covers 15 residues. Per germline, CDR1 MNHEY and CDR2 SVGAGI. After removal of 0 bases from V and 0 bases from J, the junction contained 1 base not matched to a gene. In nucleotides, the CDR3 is TGTGCCAGCAGTTACTCGCTAGCGGACCAAGAGACCCAGTACTTC. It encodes CASSYSLADQETQYF.

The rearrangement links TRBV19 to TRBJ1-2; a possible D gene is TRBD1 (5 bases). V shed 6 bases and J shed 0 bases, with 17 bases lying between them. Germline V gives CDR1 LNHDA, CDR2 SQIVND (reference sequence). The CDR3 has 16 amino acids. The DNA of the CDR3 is TGTGCCAGTAGCAAGCCGCGGGACGGTTCTAACTATGGCTACACCTTC. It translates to CASSKPRDGSNYGYTF.

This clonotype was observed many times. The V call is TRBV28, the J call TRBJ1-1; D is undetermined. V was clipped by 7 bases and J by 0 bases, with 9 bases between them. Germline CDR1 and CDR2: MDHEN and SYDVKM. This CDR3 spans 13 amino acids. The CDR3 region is CASKASLNTEAFF. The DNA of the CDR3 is TGTGCCAGCAAGGCCAGCCTGAACACTGAAGCTTTCTTT.